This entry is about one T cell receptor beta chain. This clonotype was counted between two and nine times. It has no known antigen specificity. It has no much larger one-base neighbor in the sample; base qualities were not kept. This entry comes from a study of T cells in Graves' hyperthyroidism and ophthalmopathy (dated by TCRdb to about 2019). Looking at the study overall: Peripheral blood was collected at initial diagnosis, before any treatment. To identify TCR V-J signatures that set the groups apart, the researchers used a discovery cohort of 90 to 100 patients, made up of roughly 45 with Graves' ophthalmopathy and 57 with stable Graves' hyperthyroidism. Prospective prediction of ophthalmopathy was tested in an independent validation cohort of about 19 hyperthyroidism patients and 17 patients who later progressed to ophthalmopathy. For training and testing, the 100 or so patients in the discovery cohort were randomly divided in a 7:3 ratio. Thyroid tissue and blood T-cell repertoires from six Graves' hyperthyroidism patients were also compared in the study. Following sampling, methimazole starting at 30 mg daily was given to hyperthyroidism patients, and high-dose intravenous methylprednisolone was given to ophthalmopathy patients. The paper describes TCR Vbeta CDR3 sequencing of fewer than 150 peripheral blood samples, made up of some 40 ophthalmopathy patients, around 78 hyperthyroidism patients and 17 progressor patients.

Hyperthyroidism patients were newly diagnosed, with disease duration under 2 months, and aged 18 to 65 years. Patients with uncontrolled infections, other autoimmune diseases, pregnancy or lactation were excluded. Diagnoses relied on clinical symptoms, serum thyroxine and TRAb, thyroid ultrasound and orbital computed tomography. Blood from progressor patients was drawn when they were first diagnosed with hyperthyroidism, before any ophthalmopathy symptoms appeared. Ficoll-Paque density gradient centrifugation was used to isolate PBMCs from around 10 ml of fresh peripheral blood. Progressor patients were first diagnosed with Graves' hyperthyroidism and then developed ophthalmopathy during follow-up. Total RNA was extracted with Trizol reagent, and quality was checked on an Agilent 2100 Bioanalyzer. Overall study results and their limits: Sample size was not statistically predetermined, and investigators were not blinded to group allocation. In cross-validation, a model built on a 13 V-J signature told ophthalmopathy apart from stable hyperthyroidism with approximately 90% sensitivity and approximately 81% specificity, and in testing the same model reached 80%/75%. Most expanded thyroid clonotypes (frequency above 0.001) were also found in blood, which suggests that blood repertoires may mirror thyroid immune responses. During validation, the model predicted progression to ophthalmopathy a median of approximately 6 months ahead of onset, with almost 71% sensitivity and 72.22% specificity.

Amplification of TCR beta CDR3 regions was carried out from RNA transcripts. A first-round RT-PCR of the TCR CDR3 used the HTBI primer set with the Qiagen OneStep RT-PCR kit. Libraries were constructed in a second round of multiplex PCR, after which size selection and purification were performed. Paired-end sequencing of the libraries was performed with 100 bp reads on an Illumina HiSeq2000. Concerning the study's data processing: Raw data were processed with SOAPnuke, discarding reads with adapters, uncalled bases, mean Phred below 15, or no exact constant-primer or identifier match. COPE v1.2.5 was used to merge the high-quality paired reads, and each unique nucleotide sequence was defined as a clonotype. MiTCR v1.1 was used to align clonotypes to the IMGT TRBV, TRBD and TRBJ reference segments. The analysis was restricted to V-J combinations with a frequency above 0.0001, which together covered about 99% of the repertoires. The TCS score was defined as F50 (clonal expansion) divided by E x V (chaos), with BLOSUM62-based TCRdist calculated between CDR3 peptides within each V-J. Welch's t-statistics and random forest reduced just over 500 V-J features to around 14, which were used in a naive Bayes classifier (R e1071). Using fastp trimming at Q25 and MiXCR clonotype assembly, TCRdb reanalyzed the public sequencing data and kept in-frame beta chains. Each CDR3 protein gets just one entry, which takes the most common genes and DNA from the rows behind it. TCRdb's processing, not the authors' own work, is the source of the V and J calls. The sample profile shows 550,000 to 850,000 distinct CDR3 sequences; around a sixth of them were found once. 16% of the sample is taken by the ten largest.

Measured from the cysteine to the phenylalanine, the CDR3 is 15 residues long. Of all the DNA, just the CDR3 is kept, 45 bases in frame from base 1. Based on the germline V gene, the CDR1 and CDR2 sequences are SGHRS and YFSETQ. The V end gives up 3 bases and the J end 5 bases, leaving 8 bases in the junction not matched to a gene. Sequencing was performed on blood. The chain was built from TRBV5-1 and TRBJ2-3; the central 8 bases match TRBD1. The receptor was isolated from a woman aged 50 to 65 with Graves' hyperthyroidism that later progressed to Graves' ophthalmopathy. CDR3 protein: CASSSPGQVQDTQYF. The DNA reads TGCGCCAGCAGCTCGCCGGGACAGGTTCAAGATACGCAGTATTTT.